Below, 20 T cell receptor beta chains from the same sample are listed, as sequenced in a study of PD-1 blockade in classical Hodgkin lymphoma. Data came from immunoSEQ multiplex PCR; TCRdb stores just in-frame clones and leaves some out. The data contain around 93,000 clones, roughly 78% of them seen just once; the ten biggest clones take up 8% to 9.5%. Time point of the sample: cycle 4 day 1 (C4D1), after more than 5 weeks of nivolumab. Each and every patient relapsed after autologous stem cell transplantation, and patients got differing brentuximab vedotin exposure. The sequencing here drew on peripheral blood mononuclear cells (PBMCs), taken before the fourth cycle of nivolumab. These receptors all stem from a human donor with classical Hodgkin lymphoma.

This chain links TRBV6-5 with TRBJ2-1; the D gene is possibly TRBD2 (5 bases). There are 14 residues in the CDR3. The V gene lost 6 bases and the J gene lost 4 bases, with 13 bases spanning the gap. Germline V gene sequence: CDR1 MNHEY, CDR2 SVGAGI. The CDR3: CASSAGLDYNEQFF. The CDR3 DNA is TGTGCCAGCAGCGCAGGACTGGATTACAATGAGCAGTTCTTC.

The rearrangement links TRBV2 to TRBJ2-1, with no clear D. The V gene lost 1 base and the J gene lost 0 bases, with 13 bases spanning the gap. Germline lookup yields CDR1 SNHLY and CDR2 FYNNEI. The CDR3 runs to 17 residues. The CDR3 region is CASSEVGVVSSYNEQFF. The CDR3 DNA follows: TGTGCCAGCAGTGAAGTTGGGGTCGTGAGCTCCTACAATGAGCAGTTCTTC.

The rearrangement uses TRBV19 and TRBJ1-2; 8 bases map to TRBD1. Germline lookup yields CDR1 LNHDA and CDR2 SQIVND (reference sequence). Trimming cost V 1 base and J 4 bases; bases outside gene matches: 2. This CDR3 is 14 amino acids long. As DNA, the CDR3 is TGTGCCAGTAGTATAGTGGGGACAGGCTATGGCTACACCTTC. Protein: CASSIVGTGYGYTF. Full variable domain (remainder filled in from reference TRBV19 and TRBJ1-2): DGGITQSPKYLFRKEGQNVTLSCEQNLNHDAMYWYRQDPGQGLRLIYYSQIVNDFQKGDIAEGYSVSREKKESFPLTVTSAQKNPTAFYLCASSIVGTGYGYTFGSGTRLTVV.

The chain links TRBV9 to TRBJ2-4; D might be TRBD2 (6 bases). Germline V gene lookup returns CDR1 SGDLS and CDR2 YYNGEE. V was trimmed by 0 bases and J by 0 bases, leaving 16 bases between them. CDR3 length: 18 amino acids. The CDR3 reads CASSVGIRGGLAKNIQYF. The DNA for the CDR3 is TGTGCCAGCAGCGTAGGCATCAGAGGAGGGTTAGCCAAAAACATTCAGTACTTC.

The CDR3 loop is CASSQSGIPSNQPQHF. As DNA, the CDR3 is TGCGCCAGCAGCCAATCCGGGATCCCAAGCAATCAGCCCCAGCATTTT. This rearrangement joins TRBV4-1 to TRBJ1-5, with D unclear. The germline V gene has CDR1 MGHRA and CDR2 YSYEKL. The CDR3 runs 16 residues. The V end was cut by 2 bases, the J end by 1 base, with 12 bases between.

This chain joins TRBV4-2 and TRBJ1-1; possibly TRBD1 for D (5 bases). The germline CDR1 and CDR2 sequences are LGHNA and YNFKEQ. This CDR3 has 16 amino acids. V lost 2 bases to trimming and J lost 0 bases, with 13 bases between them. CDR3 nucleotide sequence: TGTGCCAGCAGCCAATCGTCAGGGCCCATGAACACTGAAGCTTTCTTT. Protein sequence: CASSQSSGPMNTEAFF.

The rearrangement links TRBV4-1 to TRBJ2-1; 10 bases map to TRBD1. J lost 5 bases, V lost 0 bases, and 16 bases had no gene match. The germline CDR1 and CDR2 sequences are MGHRA and YSYEKL. CDR3 length equals 20 residues. The CDR3 spells CASSQDIGNFVGTGDNEQFF. CDR3 DNA: TGCGCCAGCAGCCAAGATATTGGGAACTTTGTTGGGACAGGGGACAATGAGCAGTTCTTC.

This clone was observed a few times. The genes are TRBV5-1 and TRBJ2-7, with D possibly matching TRBD2 (5 bases). Per germline, CDR1 SGHRS and CDR2 YFSETQ. CDR3 length: 15 amino acids. The V gene lost 2 bases and the J gene lost 2 bases, with 14 bases spanning the gap. The chain's CDR3 is CASSLGLFAPYEQYF. The CDR3 nucleotides read TGCGCCAGCAGCTTAGGACTGTTCGCCCCCTACGAGCAGTACTTC.

The chain links TRBV23-1 to TRBJ2-2, with 9 bases identical to TRBD2. TRBV23-1 is identified as an open reading frame with a role that is uncertain. The CDR3 is made up of 24 amino acids. J lost 1 base, V lost 0 bases, and 24 bases had no gene match. The CDR3 here is CASSQSRWTQRARSSGRNTGELFF. The CDR3 nucleotides read TGCGCCAGCAGTCAATCGAGATGGACACAGCGGGCCCGGAGTAGCGGGAGGAACACCGGGGAGCTGTTTTTT.

This chain uses TRBV11-2 with TRBJ2-3; a weak D match, TRBD2 (6 bases). CDR1 SGHAT and CDR2 FQNNGV come from the germline V gene. Trimming took 3 bases from V and 2 from J, leaving 15 bases between them. The CDR3 consists of 16 residues. CDR3 DNA: TGTGCCAGCAGCTTCGCTCGGGGGACTCTCACAGATACGCAGTATTTT. It is translated as CASSFARGTLTDTQYF.

In its sample, this clone was seen a few times. The rearrangement joins TRBV2 to TRBJ1-4, with D unclear. In germline, CDR1 is SNHLY, CDR2 FYNNEI. Between the trimmed V and J ends, which lost 7 bases and 0 bases, there was a span of 9 bases. This CDR3 is 14 amino acids long. The CDR3 DNA reads TGTGCCAGCAATGAGGGAACAACTAATGAAAAACTGTTTTTT. Amino acids: CASNEGTTNEKLFF.

This chain links TRBV5-1 with TRBJ1-2; TRBD1 is a possible D gene (5 bases). This CDR3 comprises 13 residues. V lost 5 bases and J 4 bases, leaving 12 bases between the germline ends. Germline V gene lookup returns CDR1 SGHRS and CDR2 YFSETQ. The CDR3: CASSYDSLYGYTF. As DNA, the CDR3 is TGCGCCAGCAGTTACGACAGCCTCTATGGCTACACCTTC.

The rearrangement uses TRBV7-2 and TRBJ2-7, with TRBD2 as a possible D gene (5 bases). With 4 bases removed from V and 0 bases from J, the gap between germline ends came to 10 bases. The CDR3 is 14 amino acids. CDR1 is SGHTA and CDR2 is FQGNSA in the germline V gene. CDR3 coding DNA: TGTGCCAGCAGCTCAGCGGCTAGCTCCTACGAGCAGTACTTC. Translating gives CASSSAASSYEQYF.

Points on this clone: Other nucleotide sequences from this sample produce the same CDR3. The chain combines TRBV18 with TRBJ1-5, with D unresolved. This CDR3 is 12 amino acids long. Per the germline V gene, CDR1 is KGHSH and CDR2 is LQKENI. Trimming cost V 2 bases and J 1 base, with 0 bases left between them. The CDR3 sequence: CASSPSNQPQHF. CDR3 in DNA: TGTGCCAGCTCACCAAGCAATCAGCCCCAGCATTTT. Supplemented by reference TRBV18 and TRBJ1-5, the full variable domain reads NAGVMQNPRHLVRRRGQEARLRCSPMKGHSHVYWYRQLPEEGLKFMVYLQKENIIDESGMPKERFSAEFPKEGPSILRIQQVVRGDSAAYFCASSPSNQPQHFGDGTRLSIL.

The chain has TRBV5-6 and TRBJ2-3; TRBD2 matches at 9 bases. V lost 5 bases, J lost 2 bases, and 6 bases stayed unmatched. The CDR3 consists of 15 residues. Germline V gives CDR1 SGHDT, CDR2 YYEEEE. Here the CDR3 DNA reads TGTGCCAGCAGGAGGGCGGGAGGGCTCACAGATACGCAGTATTTT. This codes for CASRRAGGLTDTQYF.

This chain uses TRBV6-1 with TRBJ2-7, with D hard to call. Trimming cost V 5 bases and J 0 bases, with 8 bases left between them. This CDR3 has 13 residues. Germline loops: CDR1 MNHNS, CDR2 SASEGT. The CDR3 DNA reads TGTGCCAGCAGTTGGCGTCACTCCTACGAGCAGTACTTC. Its protein product is CASSWRHSYEQYF.

The genes are TRBV5-1 and TRBJ1-1; D call uncertain. The length of the CDR3 is 15 residues. The V gene lost 6 bases and the J gene lost 3 bases, with 18 bases spanning the gap. The V gene's germline CDR1 is SGHRS and CDR2 YFSETQ. CDR3 nucleotides: TGCGCCAGCACTGATGGGAGGGTGGGGTACACTGAAGCTTTCTTT. Encoded protein: CASTDGRVGYTEAFF.

The CDR3, as DNA: TGCAGCGTTGAAGATCGAAGGACAGGGGGCCAGTACAATGAGCAGTTCTTC. Its translation: CSVEDRRTGGQYNEQFF. V and J are TRBV29-1 and TRBJ2-1; TRBD1 agrees at 11 bases. Per the germline V gene, CDR1 is SQVTM and CDR2 is ANQGSEA. The CDR3 is 17 residues long. J was trimmed by 4 bases and V by 0 bases; bases with no gene match: 8.

This chain connects TRBV15 to TRBJ2-3; possible D gene TRBD2, 5 bases. The V gene's germline CDR1 is LNHNV and CDR2 YYDKDF (reference sequence). Trimming took off 5 bases at V and 1 base at J, with 7 bases between the two ends. The CDR3 is 13 residues long. The chain's CDR3 is CATSPGGTDTQYF. In DNA form, the CDR3 reads TGTGCCACCAGCCCCGGGGGCACAGATACGCAGTATTTT.

CDR3 protein: CASNMNREGGTGELFF. The CDR3 nucleotides read TGTGCCAGCAACATGAATAGGGAGGGTGGAACCGGGGAGCTGTTTTTT. The rearrangement joins TRBV7-6 to TRBJ2-2, with 7 bases identical to TRBD2. In germline, CDR1 is SGHVS, CDR2 FNYEAQ. The V segment lost 7 bases and the J segment 5 bases; nucleotides outside the gene matches: 13. The CDR3 loop spans 16 amino acids.